This T cell receptor beta chain was captured in a study of T cells in women clearing cervical HPV infection. Study-wide background: Cases: HPV16-related CIN3 or worse on histology, 2 invasive cancers.

Germline lookup yields CDR1 SGHTA and CDR2 FQGTGA. CDR3 length equals 15 residues. V lost 0 bases and J lost 5; bases outside the gene matches: 3. TCRdb's copy holds only in-frame clones and misses some; the assay was immunoSEQ multiplex PCR. The sample yields over 35,000 clones, of which the top ten take up roughly 36%. With respect to this clone: The CDR3 end is not reached by the read, which stops 3 residues before it; the germline J gene fills it in.

This receptor was obtained from a woman between 18 and 70 years old with a cervical HPV16 infection that either progressed to CIN3+ or cleared (not recorded which). Material: blood buffy coat. The V and J genes are TRBV7-3 and TRBJ2-5; 10 bases line up with TRBD2. This CDR3 is CASSLTAGGFETQYF. Incomplete CDR3 DNA: TGTGCCAGCAGCTTAACAGCGGGAGGGTTTGAGACC.